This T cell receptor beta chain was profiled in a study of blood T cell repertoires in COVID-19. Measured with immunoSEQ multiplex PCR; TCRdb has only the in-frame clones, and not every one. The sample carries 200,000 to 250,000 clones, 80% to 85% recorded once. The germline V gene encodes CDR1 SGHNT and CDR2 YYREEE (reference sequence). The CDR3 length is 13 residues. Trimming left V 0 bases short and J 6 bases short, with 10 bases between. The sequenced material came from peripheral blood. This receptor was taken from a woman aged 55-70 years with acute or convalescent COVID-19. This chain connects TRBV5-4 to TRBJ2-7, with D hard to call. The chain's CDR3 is CASSLVLGAEQYF. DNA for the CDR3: TGTGCCAGCAGCTTGGTGCTGGGCGCCGAGCAGTACTTC.